Below, one T cell receptor beta chain is given with its context. Its antigen is still unknown. It has no much larger one-base neighbor in the sample; base qualities were not kept. The sample originates from a study of T cell changes during pregnancy in multiple sclerosis (dated by TCRdb to between 2018 and 2020). In terms of the full investigation: The study examined how the T cell repertoire changed over the course of pregnancy in women with multiple sclerosis.

Its CDR3 holds 16 amino acids, cysteine through phenylalanine. CDR3 DNA only is kept here, 48 bases in frame from base 1. CDR1 and CDR2 (SNHLY, FYNNEI) derive from the germline V gene. The junction shows trimming of 8 bases on V and 4 bases on J, and the gene matches do not reach 12 bases of it. Libraries were built with the immunoSEQ multiplex PCR assay. Here the immuneACCESS table is served through TCRdb, limited to in-frame sequences with V and J called. Missing clones are a known gap in these copies; in checked studies unresolved V genes cover under half, and the rest lacks a known reason. For this sample there are 70,000 to 80,000 clones; roughly 93% appear just once. Of the sample, 1% is held by the ten largest clones.

The source of this sequence is a female donor with multiple sclerosis, enrolled in a pregnancy study. Source: peripheral blood, taken in the first trimester of pregnancy. In this chain, TRBV2 is recombined with TRBJ2-3; 10 middle bases align to TRBD2. CDR3 protein: CASRPLSGGNSDTQYF. At the DNA level, the sequence is TGTGCCAGCCGACCTCTTAGCGGGGGGAATTCAGATACGCAGTATTTT.